This T cell receptor (beta chain) was recorded in a study of blood T cell repertoires in COVID-19. As for the study in general: Sites in the United States, Italy and Spain provided acute and convalescent COVID-19 samples.

In the authors' methods: Reference gene primer amplification gave estimated nucleated cell counts. Only in-frame clones appear in the TCRdb table, and some are missing; sequencing was by immunoSEQ multiplex PCR. V, J and clone size are those of that table, while D and trimming were read from the DNA. Seen here are about 200,000 clones, 80% to 90% observed once, and the top ten hold 6.2%. Germline V gives CDR1 MNHEY, CDR2 SVGAGI. J lost 4 bases, V lost 0 bases, and 3 bases had no gene match. The length of the CDR3 is 15 residues. Sample: peripheral blood. The V call is TRBV6-5, the J call TRBJ1-5, with 7 bases that match TRBD1. This sequence originates from a man in his 60s who had recovered from COVID-19. This chain's CDR3 is CASSYSGTENQPQHF. CDR3 DNA: TGTGCCAGCAGTTACTCCGGGACAGAGAATCAGCCCCAGCATTTT.